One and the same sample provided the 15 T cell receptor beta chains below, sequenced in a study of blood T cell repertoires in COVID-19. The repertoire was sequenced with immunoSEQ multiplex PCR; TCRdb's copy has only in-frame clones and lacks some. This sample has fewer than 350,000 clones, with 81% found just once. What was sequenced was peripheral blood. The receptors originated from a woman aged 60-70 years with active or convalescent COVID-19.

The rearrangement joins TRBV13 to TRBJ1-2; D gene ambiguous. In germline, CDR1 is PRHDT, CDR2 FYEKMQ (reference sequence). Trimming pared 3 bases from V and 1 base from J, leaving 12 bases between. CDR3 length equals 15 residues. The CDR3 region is CASSFDGGLNYGYTF. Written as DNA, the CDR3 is TGTGCCAGCAGCTTCGACGGCGGACTTAACTATGGCTACACCTTC.

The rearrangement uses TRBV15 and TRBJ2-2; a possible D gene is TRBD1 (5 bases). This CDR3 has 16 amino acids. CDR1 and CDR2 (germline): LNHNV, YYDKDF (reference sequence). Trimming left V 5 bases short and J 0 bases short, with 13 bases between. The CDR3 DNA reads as TGTGCCACCAGCGGAAGACAGAATACGAACACCGGGGAGCTGTTTTTT. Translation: CATSGRQNTNTGELFF.

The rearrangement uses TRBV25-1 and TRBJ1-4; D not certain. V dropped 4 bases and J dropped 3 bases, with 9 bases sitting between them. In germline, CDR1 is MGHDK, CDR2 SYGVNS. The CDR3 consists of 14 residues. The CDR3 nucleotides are TGTGCCAGCAGTGGGAGGAGAGCTAATGAAAAACTGTTTTTT. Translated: CASSGRRANEKLFF.

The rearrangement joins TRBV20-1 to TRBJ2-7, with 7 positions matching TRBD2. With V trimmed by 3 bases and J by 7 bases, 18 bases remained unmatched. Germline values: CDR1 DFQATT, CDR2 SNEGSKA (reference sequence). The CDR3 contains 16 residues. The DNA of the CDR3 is TGCAGTGCTAGTCCGCTAAGACTAGCCCCTTGGGGGGAGCAGTACTTC. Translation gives CSASPLRLAPWGEQYF.

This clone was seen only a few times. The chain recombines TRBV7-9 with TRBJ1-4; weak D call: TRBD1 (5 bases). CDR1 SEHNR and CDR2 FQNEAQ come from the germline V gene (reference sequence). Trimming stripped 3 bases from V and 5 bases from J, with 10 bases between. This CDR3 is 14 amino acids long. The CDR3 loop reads CASSLQNRNEKLFF. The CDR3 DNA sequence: TGTGCCAGCAGCTTGCAAAACAGGAATGAAAAACTGTTTTTT.

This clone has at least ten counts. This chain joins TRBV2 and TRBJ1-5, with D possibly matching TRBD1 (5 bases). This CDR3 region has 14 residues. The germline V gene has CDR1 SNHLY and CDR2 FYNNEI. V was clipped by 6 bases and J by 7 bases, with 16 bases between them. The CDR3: CASSDSRVSQPQHF. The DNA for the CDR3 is TGTGCCAGCAGCGATTCCAGGGTTTCCCAGCCCCAGCATTTT.

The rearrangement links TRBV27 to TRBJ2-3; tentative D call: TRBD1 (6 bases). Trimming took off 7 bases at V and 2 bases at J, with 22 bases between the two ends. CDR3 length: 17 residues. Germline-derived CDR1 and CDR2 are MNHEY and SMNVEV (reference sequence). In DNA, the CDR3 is TGTGCCAGCAAGGACAGAACATCCTTAACAATCACAGATACGCAGTATTTT. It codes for CASKDRTSLTITDTQYF.

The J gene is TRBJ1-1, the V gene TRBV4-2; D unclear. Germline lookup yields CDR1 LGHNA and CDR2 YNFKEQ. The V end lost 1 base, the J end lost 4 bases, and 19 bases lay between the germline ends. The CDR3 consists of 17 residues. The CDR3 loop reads CASSQGWNTELGTEAFF. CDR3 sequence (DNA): TGTGCCAGCAGCCAAGGATGGAACACGGAGCTGGGCACTGAAGCTTTCTTT.

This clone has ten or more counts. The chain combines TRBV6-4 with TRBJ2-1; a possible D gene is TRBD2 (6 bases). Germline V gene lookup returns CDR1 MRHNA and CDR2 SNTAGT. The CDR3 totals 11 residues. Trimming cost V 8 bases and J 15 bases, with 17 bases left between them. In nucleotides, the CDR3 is TGTGCCAGCGGGGGGACGTCGGCTTTGTTCTTC. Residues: CASGGTSALFF.

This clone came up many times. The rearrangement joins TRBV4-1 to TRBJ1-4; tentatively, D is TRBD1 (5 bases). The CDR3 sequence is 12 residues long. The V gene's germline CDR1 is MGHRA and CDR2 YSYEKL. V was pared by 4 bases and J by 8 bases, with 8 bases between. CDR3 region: CASSLAGEKLFF. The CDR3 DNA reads TGCGCCAGCAGCCTCGCAGGGGAAAAACTGTTTTTT.

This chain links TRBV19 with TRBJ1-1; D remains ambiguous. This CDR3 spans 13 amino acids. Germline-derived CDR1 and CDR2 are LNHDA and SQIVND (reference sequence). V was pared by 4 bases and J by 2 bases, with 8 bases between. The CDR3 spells CASSTQINTEAFF. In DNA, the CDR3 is TGTGCCAGTAGTACCCAGATAAACACTGAAGCTTTCTTT. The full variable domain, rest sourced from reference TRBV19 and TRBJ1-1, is DGGITQSPKYLFRKEGQNVTLSCEQNLNHDAMYWYRQDPGQGLRLIYYSQIVNDFQKGDIAEGYSVSREKKESFPLTVTSAQKNPTAFYLCASSTQINTEAFFGQGTRLTVV.

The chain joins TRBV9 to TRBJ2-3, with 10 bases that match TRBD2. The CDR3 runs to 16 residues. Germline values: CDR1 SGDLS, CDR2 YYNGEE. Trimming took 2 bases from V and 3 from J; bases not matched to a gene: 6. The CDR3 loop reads CASSVPLAGGTDTQYF. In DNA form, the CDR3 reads TGTGCCAGCAGCGTCCCCTTAGCGGGGGGAACAGATACGCAGTATTTT.

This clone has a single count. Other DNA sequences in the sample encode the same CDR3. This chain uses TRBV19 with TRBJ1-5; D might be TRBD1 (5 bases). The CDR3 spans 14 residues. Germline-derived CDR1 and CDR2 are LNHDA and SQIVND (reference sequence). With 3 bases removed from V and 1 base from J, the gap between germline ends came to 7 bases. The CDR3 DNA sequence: TGTGCCAGTAGTATCGGGGGGAGCAATCAGCCCCAGCATTTT. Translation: CASSIGGSNQPQHF.

In nucleotides, the CDR3 is TGCGCCAGCAGCTTAGGGACAGTCAACCACGAGCAGTACTTC. It codes for CASSLGTVNHEQYF. The chain carries TRBV5-1 and TRBJ2-7; 7 nucleotides agree with TRBD1. With V trimmed by 2 bases and J by 5 bases, 7 bases remained unmatched. CDR3 size: 14 residues. Germline CDR1 and CDR2: SGHRS and YFSETQ. The full variable domain, with the rest looked up from reference TRBV5-1 and TRBJ2-7, is KAGVTQTPRYLIKTRGQQVTLSCSPISGHRSVSWYQQTPGQGLQFLFEYFSETQRNKGNFPGRFSGRQFSNSRSEMNVSTLELGDSALYLCASSLGTVNHEQYFGPGTRLTVT.

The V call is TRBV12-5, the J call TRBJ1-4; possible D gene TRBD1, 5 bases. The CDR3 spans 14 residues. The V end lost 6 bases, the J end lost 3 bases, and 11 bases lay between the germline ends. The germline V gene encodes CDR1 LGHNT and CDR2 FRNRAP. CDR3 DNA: TGTGCTAGTGGACCCGACAGTCCTAATGAAAAACTGTTTTTT. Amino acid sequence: CASGPDSPNEKLFF.